This T cell receptor (beta chain) was sequenced for a study of shared clonotypes between healthy human individuals. Study-wide findings and caveats: Of the naive CD4 clonotypes, around 4.7% were shared across a handful of donors.

Sequenced by immunoSEQ multiplex PCR; TCRdb stores in-frame clones only, minus some. The sample shows 850,000 to 1,100,000 clones, 70% to 80% of them seen only once. This clone was seen a few times. Antigen specificity is unknown. The CDR3 sequence is 13 residues long. Per the germline V gene, CDR1 is SGHKS and CDR2 is YYEKEE (reference sequence). Trimming left V 4 bases short and J 3 bases short, with 10 bases between. This sequence was found in a man younger than 35 in good health. Some clones in this sample may be carry-over from other donors' samples. The chain recombines TRBV5-5 with TRBJ1-1; D not certain. The sample taken for sequencing was memory CD4+ T cells from PBMCs. Regarding subset: CD45RA-negative fraction. The CDR3 DNA is TGTGCCAGCAGCCTTGGACGGCACACTGAAGCTTTCTTT. Residues: CASSLGRHTEAFF. The variable domain in full, with the rest retrieved from reference TRBV5-5 and TRBJ1-1, is DAGVTQSPTHLIKTRGQQVTLRCSPISGHKSVSWYQQVLGQGPQFIFQYYEKEERGRGNFPDRFSARQFPNYSSELNVNALLLGDSALYLCASSLGRHTEAFFGQGTRLTVV.